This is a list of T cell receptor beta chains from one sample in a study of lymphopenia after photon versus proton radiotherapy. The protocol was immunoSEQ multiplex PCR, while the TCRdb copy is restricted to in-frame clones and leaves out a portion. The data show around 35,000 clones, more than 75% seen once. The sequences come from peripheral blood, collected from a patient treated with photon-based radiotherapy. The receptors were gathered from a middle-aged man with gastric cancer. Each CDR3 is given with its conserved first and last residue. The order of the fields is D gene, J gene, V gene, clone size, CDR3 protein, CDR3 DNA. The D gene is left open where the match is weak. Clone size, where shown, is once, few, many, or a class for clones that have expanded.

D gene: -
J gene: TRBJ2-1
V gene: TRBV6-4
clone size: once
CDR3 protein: CASSEDTGPYNEQFF
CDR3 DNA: TGTGCCAGCAGTGAAGACACCGGGCCCTACAATGAGCAGTTCTTC

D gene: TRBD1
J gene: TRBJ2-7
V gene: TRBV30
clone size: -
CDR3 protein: CAWSVGDRPYEQYF
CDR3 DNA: TGTGCCTGGAGTGTTGGGGACAGGCCCTACGAGCAGTACTTC

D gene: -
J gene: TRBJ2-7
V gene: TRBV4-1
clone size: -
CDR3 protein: CASSQSLLRGPVYEQYF
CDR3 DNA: TGCGCCAGCAGCCAATCCCTTTTGAGGGGCCCTGTATACGAGCAGTACTTC

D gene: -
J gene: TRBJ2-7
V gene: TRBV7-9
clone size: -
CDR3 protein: CASSLVGGKQYF
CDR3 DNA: TGTGCCAGCAGCTTAGTTGGAGGGAAGCAGTACTTC

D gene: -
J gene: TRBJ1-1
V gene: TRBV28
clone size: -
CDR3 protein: CASSLLGQGTEAFF
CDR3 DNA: TGTGCCAGCAGTTTATTGGGGCAGGGCACTGAAGCTTTCTTT

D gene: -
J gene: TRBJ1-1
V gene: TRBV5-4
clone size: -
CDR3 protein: CASSLGGANTEAFF
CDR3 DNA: TGTGCCAGCAGCTTGGGCGGGGCGAACACTGAAGCTTTCTTT

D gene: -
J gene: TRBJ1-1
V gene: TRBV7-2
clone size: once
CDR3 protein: CASSSQRNTEAFF
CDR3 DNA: TGTGCCAGCAGCTCCCAGAGGAACACTGAAGCTTTCTTT

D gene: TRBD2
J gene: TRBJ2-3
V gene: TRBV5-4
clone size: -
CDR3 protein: CASSQTSGFRTDTQYF
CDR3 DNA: TGTGCCAGCAGCCAGACTAGCGGGTTTCGCACAGATACGCAGTATTTT

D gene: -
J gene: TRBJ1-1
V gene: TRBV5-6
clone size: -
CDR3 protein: CASSSGSWTEAFF
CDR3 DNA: TGTGCCAGCAGCTCCGGGAGTTGGACTGAAGCTTTCTTT

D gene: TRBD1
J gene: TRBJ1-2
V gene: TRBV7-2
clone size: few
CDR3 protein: CASSPGQGAGGYTF
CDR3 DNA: TGTGCCAGCAGCCCAGGACAGGGGGCCGGTGGCTACACCTTC

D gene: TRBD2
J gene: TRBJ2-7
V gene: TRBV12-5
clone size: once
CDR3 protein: CASALSGTSLIEQYF
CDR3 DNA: TGTGCTAGTGCCCTCTCCGGGACTAGTCTTATTGAGCAGTACTTC

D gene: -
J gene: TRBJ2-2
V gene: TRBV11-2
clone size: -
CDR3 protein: CASSFKGATGTGELFF
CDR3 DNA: TGTGCCAGCAGCTTTAAAGGGGCCACCGGGACCGGGGAGCTGTTTTTT

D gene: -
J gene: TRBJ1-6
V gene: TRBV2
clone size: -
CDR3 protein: CASSEQGIDNSPLHF
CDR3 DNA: TGTGCCAGCAGTGAGCAGGGGATTGATAATTCACCCCTCCACTTT

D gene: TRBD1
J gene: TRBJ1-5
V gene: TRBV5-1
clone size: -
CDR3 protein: CASSLGQGHQPQHF
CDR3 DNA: TGCGCCAGCAGCTTGGGACAGGGTCACCAGCCCCAGCATTTT

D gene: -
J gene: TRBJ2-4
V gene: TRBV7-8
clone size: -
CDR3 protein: CASSLARNIQYF
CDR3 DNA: TGTGCCAGCAGCTTGGCGAGAAACATTCAGTACTTC

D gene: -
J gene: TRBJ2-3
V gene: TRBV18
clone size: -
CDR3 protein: CASSTLTDTQYF
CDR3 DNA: TGTGCCAGCTCAACACTCACAGATACGCAGTATTTT

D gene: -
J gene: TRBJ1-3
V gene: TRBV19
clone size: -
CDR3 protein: CASSKYRDRGNTIYF
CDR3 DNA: TGTGCCAGTAGTAAATACAGGGACCGTGGAAACACCATATATTTT

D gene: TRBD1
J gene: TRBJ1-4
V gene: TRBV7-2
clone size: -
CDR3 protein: CASSRDRGEKLFF
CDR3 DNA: TGTGCCAGCAGCCGCGACAGGGGTGAAAAACTGTTTTTT

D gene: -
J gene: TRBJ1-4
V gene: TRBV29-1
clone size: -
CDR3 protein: CSVYTLEKLFF
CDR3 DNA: TGCAGCGTTTATACATTGGAAAAACTGTTTTTT

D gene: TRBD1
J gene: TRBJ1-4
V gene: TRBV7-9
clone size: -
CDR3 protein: CASSSDRGNTNEKLFF
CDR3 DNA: TGTGCCAGCAGCTCGGACAGGGGGAACACTAATGAAAAACTGTTTTTT

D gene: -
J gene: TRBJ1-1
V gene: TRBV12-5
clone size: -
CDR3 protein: CASGLVMGRNTEAFF
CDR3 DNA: TGTGCTAGTGGTTTGGTAATGGGAAGGAACACTGAAGCTTTCTTT

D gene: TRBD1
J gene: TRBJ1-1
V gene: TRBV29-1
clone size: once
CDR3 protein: CSVDPRTGRNTEAFF
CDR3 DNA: TGCAGCGTTGATCCCCGGACAGGGAGGAACACTGAAGCTTTCTTT

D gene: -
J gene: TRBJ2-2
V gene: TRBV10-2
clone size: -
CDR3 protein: CASSEGGASGFTGELFF
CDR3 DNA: TGCGCCAGCAGTGAGGGGGGGGCTAGCGGCTTCACCGGGGAGCTGTTTTTT

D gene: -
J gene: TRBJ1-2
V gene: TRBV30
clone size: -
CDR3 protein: CAWSPTGPVYGYTF
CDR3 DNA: TGTGCCTGGAGTCCCACAGGGCCCGTCTATGGCTACACCTTC

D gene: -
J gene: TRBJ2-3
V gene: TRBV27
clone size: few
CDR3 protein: CASSPHRNTDTQYF
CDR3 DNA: TGTGCCAGCAGTCCGCATCGGAACACAGATACGCAGTATTTT

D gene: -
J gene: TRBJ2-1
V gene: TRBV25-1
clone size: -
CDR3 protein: CASRLVSMNEQFF
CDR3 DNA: TGTGCCAGCAGGCTAGTCTCCATGAATGAGCAGTTCTTC

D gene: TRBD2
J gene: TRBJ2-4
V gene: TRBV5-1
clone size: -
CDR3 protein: CASSLGLAGGAKNIQYF
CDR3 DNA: TGCGCCAGCAGCTTGGGACTAGCGGGAGGTGCCAAAAACATTCAGTACTTC

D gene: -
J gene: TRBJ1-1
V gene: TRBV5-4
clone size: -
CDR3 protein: CASSFEGVSTEAFF
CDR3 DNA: TGTGCCAGCAGCTTCGAAGGGGTGAGCACTGAAGCTTTCTTT

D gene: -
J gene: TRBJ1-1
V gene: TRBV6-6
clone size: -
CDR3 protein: CASITGRMNTEAFF
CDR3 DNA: TGTGCCAGCATCACAGGGCGGATGAACACTGAAGCTTTCTTT

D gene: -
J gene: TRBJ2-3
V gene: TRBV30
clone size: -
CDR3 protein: CAWSSKRGTDTQYF
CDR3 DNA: TGTGCCTGGAGTAGTAAACGGGGCACAGATACGCAGTATTTT

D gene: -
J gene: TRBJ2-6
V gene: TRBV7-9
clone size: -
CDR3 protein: CASSQGDQSSGANVLTF
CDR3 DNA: TGTGCCAGCAGCCAAGGGGACCAAAGCTCTGGGGCCAACGTCCTGACTTTC

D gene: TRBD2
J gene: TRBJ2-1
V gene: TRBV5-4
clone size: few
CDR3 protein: CASSRTSGYYNEQFF
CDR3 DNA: TGTGCCAGCAGCCGGACTAGCGGATACTACAATGAGCAGTTCTTC

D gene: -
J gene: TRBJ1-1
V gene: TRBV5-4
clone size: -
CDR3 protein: CASSPLGSRNTEAFF
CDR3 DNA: TGTGCCAGCAGCCCACTTGGTTCCCGGAACACTGAAGCTTTCTTT

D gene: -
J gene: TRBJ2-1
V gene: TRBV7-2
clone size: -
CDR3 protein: CASSLDRGRGNEQFF
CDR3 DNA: TGTGCCAGCAGCTTAGATCGGGGTAGGGGAAATGAGCAGTTCTTC

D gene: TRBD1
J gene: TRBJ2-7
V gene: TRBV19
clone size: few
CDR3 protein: CASSTRQGGEQYF
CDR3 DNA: TGTGCCAGTAGTACCAGACAGGGTGGGGAGCAGTACTTC

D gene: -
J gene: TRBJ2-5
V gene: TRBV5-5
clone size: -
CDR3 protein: CASSLLGRPWETQYF
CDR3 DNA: TGTGCCAGCAGCTTGTTGGGCCGCCCGTGGGAGACCCAGTACTTC

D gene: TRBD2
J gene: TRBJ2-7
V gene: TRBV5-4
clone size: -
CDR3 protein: CASWSSGESREQYF
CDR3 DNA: TGTGCCAGCTGGTCTAGCGGGGAGTCCCGGGAGCAGTACTTC

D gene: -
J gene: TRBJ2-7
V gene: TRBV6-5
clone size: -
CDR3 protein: CASSYSRVNEQYF
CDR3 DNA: TGTGCCAGCAGTTACTCGAGGGTGAACGAGCAGTACTTC

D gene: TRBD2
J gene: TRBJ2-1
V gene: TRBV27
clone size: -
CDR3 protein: CASSPPGLAGVPMQFF
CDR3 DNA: TGTGCCAGCAGCCCACCGGGACTAGCGGGAGTTCCGATGCAGTTCTTC

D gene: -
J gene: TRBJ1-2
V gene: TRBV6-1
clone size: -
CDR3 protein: CASSEAGGYGYTF
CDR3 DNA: TGTGCCAGCAGTGAAGCGGGGGGGTATGGCTACACCTTC

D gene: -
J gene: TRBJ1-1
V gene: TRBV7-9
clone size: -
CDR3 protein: CASSRGLLGDTEAFF
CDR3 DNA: TGTGCCAGCAGCCGGGGTCTGTTAGGAGACACTGAAGCTTTCTTT

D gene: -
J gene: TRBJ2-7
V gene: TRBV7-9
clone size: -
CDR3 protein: CASSLFFRPYEQYF
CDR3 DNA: TGTGCCAGCAGCTTATTTTTCCGTCCCTACGAGCAGTACTTC